A single sample is the source of the 25 T cell receptor beta chains below, sequenced in a study of CD8 T cells in Susac syndrome. A quantity of about 0.5 to 1 ug RNA underwent reverse transcription using random hexamers. TCRdb analysed the immunoSEQ multiplex PCR reads with MiXCR anew, one entry per CDR3 protein. Here the sample spans 200,000 to 300,000 distinct CDR3 sequences, just under 95% being singletons. Sequenced sample: CD4+ T cells from PBMCs. These receptors were obtained from a human donor with multiple sclerosis.

In this sample, this clonotype turned up a few times. The gene calls are TRBV7-9 and TRBJ1-3; D perhaps matches TRBD1 (5 bases). Germline V gene sequence: CDR1 SEHNR, CDR2 FQNEAQ (reference sequence). The V end lost 6 bases, the J end lost 0 bases, and 6 bases lay between the germline ends. The CDR3 is made up of 13 amino acids. The CDR3 DNA reads TGTGCCAGCAGTACAGGCTCTGGAAACACCATATATTTT. Protein: CASSTGSGNTIYF. The entire variable domain, with the rest obtained from reference TRBV7-9 and TRBJ1-3, is as follows: DTGVSQNPRHKITKRGQNVTFRCDPISEHNRLYWYRQTLGQGPEFLTYFQNEAQLEKSRLLSDRFSAERPKGSFSTLEIQRTEQGDSAMYLCASSTGSGNTIYFGEGSWLTVV.

V gene TRBV4-1 combines with J gene TRBJ1-1; tentatively, D is TRBD1 (5 bases). The CDR3 is 15 amino acids. Trimming took off 1 base at V and 1 base at J, with 10 bases between the two ends. CDR1 and CDR2 (germline): MGHRA, YSYEKL. Here the CDR3 reads CASSQVLRGNTEAFF. The CDR3 region has the DNA TGCGCCAGCAGCCAAGTCCTTAGGGGGAACACTGAAGCTTTCTTT.

The rearrangement joins TRBV2 to TRBJ2-5; D tentatively reads TRBD1 or TRBD2 (5 bases each). Trimming left V 6 bases short and J 4 bases short, with 18 bases between. Looked up from germline, CDR1 is SNHLY and CDR2 is FYNNEI. This CDR3 contains 15 residues. In DNA, the CDR3 is TGTGCCAGCAGGAGGGACCTGACCATTGGAGAGACCCAGTACTTC. Translating it yields CASRRDLTIGETQYF.

The J gene is TRBJ1-5, the V gene TRBV20-1; TRBD1 matches 12 bases. V shed 6 bases and J 6 bases; nucleotides not matched to a gene: 9. CDR1 is DFQATT and CDR2 is SNEGSKA in the germline V gene (reference sequence). This CDR3 spans 15 amino acids. The CDR3 loop reads CSALPGQGAGQPQHF. CDR3 nucleotides: TGCAGTGCCCTCCCGGGACAGGGGGCGGGTCAGCCCCAGCATTTT.

The rearrangement uses TRBV11-2 and TRBJ1-2; TRBD1 matches 9 bases. In germline, CDR1 is SGHAT, CDR2 FQNNGV. The CDR3 runs to 15 residues. Germline trimming cut 5 bases from V and 6 bases from J; bases unmatched to any gene: 10. CDR3 DNA: TGTGCCAGCAGCGGAATCCGGGACAGGGCGCATGGCTACACCTTC. Its protein is CASSGIRDRAHGYTF.

In this sample, this clonotype turned up once. The V call is TRBV29-1, the J call TRBJ2-3; D unresolved. The germline V and J ends were trimmed by 7 bases and 2 bases, with 13 bases remaining between them. CDR1 is SQVTM and CDR2 is ANQGSEA in the germline V gene. The length of the CDR3 is 13 residues. This CDR3 reads CSGKEPVTDTQYF. CDR3 nucleotide sequence: TGCAGCGGTAAGGAGCCCGTCACAGATACGCAGTATTTT.

The genes are TRBV5-1 and TRBJ2-2; unclear D gene. The CDR3 contains 14 residues. V lost 0 bases, J lost 4 bases, and 7 bases lay in between. Germline loops: CDR1 SGHRS, CDR2 YFSETQ. CDR3 sequence reads: CASSLDGSTGELFF. DNA for the CDR3: TGCGCCAGCAGCTTGGATGGCAGCACCGGGGAGCTGTTTTTT.

The gene calls are TRBV7-2 and TRBJ2-2; 10 bases fit TRBD2. Germline-derived CDR1 and CDR2 are SGHTA and FQGNSA. V lost 3 bases, J lost 6 bases, and 4 bases stayed unmatched. The CDR3 length is 15 residues. This CDR3 is CASSLKRGGSGELFF. The CDR3, as DNA: TGTGCCAGCAGCTTGAAGCGGGGGGGCTCCGGGGAGCTGTTTTTT.

The chain employs TRBV4-2 and TRBJ2-5, with TRBD2 matching over 7 bases. The CDR3 runs 15 residues. Losses at the gene ends were 0 bases for V and 7 bases for J; bases not matched to a gene: 8. Germline V gene data show CDR1 as LGHNA and CDR2 as YNFKEQ. The CDR3 reads CASSQEGRPGGTQYF. CDR3 DNA: TGTGCCAGCAGCCAAGAGGGCCGTCCGGGGGGGACCCAGTACTTC.

V is TRBV6-5 and J is TRBJ2-7; 10 positions match TRBD1. The CDR3 sequence is 14 residues long. The germline gives CDR1 MNHEY, CDR2 SVGAGI. Germline trimming cut 6 bases from V and 1 base from J; bases unmatched to any gene: 3. The CDR3 protein is CASRRTGGSYEQYF. As DNA, the CDR3 is TGTGCCAGCAGGCGGACAGGGGGTTCCTACGAGCAGTACTTC.

This sequence joins TRBV5-4 and TRBJ2-5, with 10 bases fitting TRBD1. This CDR3 has 15 amino acids. V lost 3 bases to trimming and J lost 6 bases; unmatched junction nucleotides: 8. Germline loops: CDR1 SGHNT, CDR2 YYREEE (reference sequence). The CDR3 here is CASSSTGGARKTQYF. As DNA, the CDR3 is TGTGCCAGCAGCTCGACAGGGGGCGCCCGAAAGACCCAGTACTTC. Complete variable domain (other parts from reference TRBV5-4 and TRBJ2-5): ETGVTQSPTHLIKTRGQQVTLRCSSQSGHNTVSWYQQALGQGPQFIFQYYREEENGRGNFPPRFSGLQFPNYSSELNVNALELDDSALYLCASSSTGGARKTQYFGPGTRLLVL.

This rearrangement joins TRBV6-1 to TRBJ1-6, with a weak D call TRBD1 (6 bases). This CDR3 spans 17 amino acids. Trimming pared 3 bases from V and 6 bases from J, leaving 18 bases between. Per germline, CDR1 MNHNS and CDR2 SASEGT. In nucleotides, the CDR3 is TGTGCCAGCAGTGATTTCACGGTCGGACAGACTAATTCACCCCTCCACTTT. As protein: CASSDFTVGQTNSPLHF.

The V gene is TRBV30, the J gene TRBJ1-1; 8 bases line up with TRBD1. With 2 bases clipped from V and 5 bases from J, the junction kept 13 bases outside the gene matches. CDR1 is GTSNPN and CDR2 is SVGIG in the germline V gene (reference sequence). The CDR3 runs to 16 residues. The CDR3 loop is CAWSPYRPGGRTEAFF. The CDR3 DNA reads TGTGCCTGGAGTCCCTACAGACCAGGGGGCAGGACTGAAGCTTTCTTT.

The chain employs TRBV28 and TRBJ1-1; D not certain. V lost 10 bases to trimming and J lost 5 bases, with 8 bases between them. Germline lookup yields CDR1 MDHEN and CDR2 SYDVKM. This CDR3 is 10 amino acids long. DNA for the CDR3: TGTGCCACCTGGGAGACTGAAGCTTTCTTT. It encodes CATWETEAFF.

This chain connects TRBV20-1 to TRBJ2-1, with 7 bases lining up with TRBD2. Germline values: CDR1 DFQATT, CDR2 SNEGSKA (reference sequence). The V gene end was trimmed by 5 bases and the J gene end by 0 bases; junction bases not matched to a gene: 7. The CDR3 extends over 15 amino acids. The CDR3 DNA is TGCAGTGCTCCTAACGGCGGGGGCTCCTACAATGAGCAGTTCTTC. Translation: CSAPNGGGSYNEQFF.

The chain combines TRBV20-1 with TRBJ2-5; D unresolved. The CDR3 contains 13 residues. Trimming removed 1 base at V and 5 bases at J, with 11 bases between. Per germline, CDR1 DFQATT and CDR2 SNEGSKA (reference sequence). The CDR3 protein is CSARVIGQETQYF. The CDR3 region has the DNA TGCAGTGCTAGAGTCATTGGGCAGGAGACCCAGTACTTC.

V is TRBV3-1 and J is TRBJ2-1; no definite D call. Germline-derived CDR1 and CDR2 are LGHDT and YNNKEL (reference sequence). Trimming left V 0 bases short and J 9 bases short, with 15 bases between. The CDR3 is 15 residues long. In DNA, the CDR3 is TGTGCCAGCAGCCAAGATTGGGAACTCAGGCCTGAGCAGTTCTTC. Translating it yields CASSQDWELRPEQFF.

Details on this clonotype: A junction boundary mismatches the germline segment, possibly from a read error. The V and J genes are TRBV6-1 and TRBJ1-5; D remains ambiguous. The germline gives CDR1 MNHNS, CDR2 SASEGT. This CDR3 has 13 amino acids. In nucleotides, the CDR3 is TGTGCCAGCAGGCCGGGCGAGAATCCGCCCCAGCATTTT. Its translation: CASRPGENPPQHF.

The rearrangement joins TRBV5-1 to TRBJ1-1; 9 bases fit TRBD1. Germline lookup yields CDR1 SGHRS and CDR2 YFSETQ. V gave up 5 bases and J gave up 5 bases; unmatched junction bases: 7. The CDR3 runs 14 residues. The CDR3 DNA reads as TGCGCCAGCAGGAGGGACAGGGTGAGAACTGAAGCTTTCTTT. This encodes CASRRDRVRTEAFF.

V gene TRBV5-4 combines with J gene TRBJ2-1; 14 bases map to TRBD2. This CDR3 comprises 16 residues. The germline V gene has CDR1 SGHNT and CDR2 YYREEE (reference sequence). V trimming: 3 bases; J trimming: 4 bases; junction bases outside the gene matches: 3. The CDR3 sequence is CASSSGLAGGYNEQFF. In nucleotides, the CDR3 is TGTGCCAGCAGCTCTGGACTAGCGGGGGGTTACAATGAGCAGTTCTTC.

This chain joins TRBV15 and TRBJ2-1; 12 nucleotides line up with TRBD2. V lost 0 bases and J lost 13; bases outside the gene matches: 10. Germline assignment: CDR1 LNHNV and CDR2 YYDKDF (reference sequence). The CDR3 has 16 amino acids. CDR3 protein: CATSRDSRASGGAQFF. In nucleotides, the CDR3 is TGTGCCACCAGCAGAGATTCTAGGGCTAGCGGGGGGGCTCAGTTCTTC.

The V call is TRBV6-5, the J call TRBJ2-7; TRBD2 matches at 7 bases. The V gene end was trimmed by 0 bases and the J gene end by 5 bases; junction bases not matched to a gene: 7. The CDR3 sequence is 15 residues long. The germline gives CDR1 MNHEY, CDR2 SVGAGI. The CDR3 DNA reads as TGTGCCAGCAGTTACTCGACGGGAGGACGAAACGAGCAGTACTTC. It translates to CASSYSTGGRNEQYF.

The gene calls are TRBV4-1 and TRBJ1-1; a weak D match, TRBD1 (6 bases). The V and J ends lost 7 bases and 4 bases respectively, with 22 bases between them. This CDR3 is 16 amino acids long. CDR1 MGHRA and CDR2 YSYEKL come from the germline V gene. The CDR3 DNA reads as TGCGCCAGCACCCCGACAGTCCTCCGGGGGCCCACTGAAGCTTTCTTT. This gives the protein CASTPTVLRGPTEAFF.

CDR3 nucleotide sequence: TGCGCCAGCAGCTTACTCCCAGGGCCGGGTACTGAAGCTTTCTTT. Its translation is CASSLLPGPGTEAFF. This chain joins TRBV5-1 and TRBJ1-1; weak D call: TRBD1 (5 bases). V lost 2 bases to trimming and J lost 5 bases, with 16 bases between them. CDR1 is SGHRS and CDR2 is YFSETQ in the germline V gene. The CDR3 loop spans 15 amino acids. Together with reference TRBV5-1 and TRBJ1-1, the CDR3 gives the full variable domain: KAGVTQTPRYLIKTRGQQVTLSCSPISGHRSVSWYQQTPGQGLQFLFEYFSETQRNKGNFPGRFSGRQFSNSRSEMNVSTLELGDSALYLCASSLLPGPGTEAFFGQGTRLTVV.

This chain links TRBV28 with TRBJ2-3; tentative D call: TRBD2 (5 bases). CDR1 and CDR2 from the germline V gene are MDHEN and SYDVKM. The CDR3 loop spans 15 amino acids. V was pared by 2 bases and J by 0 bases, with 9 bases between. The CDR3 sequence: CASSLNLASTDTQYF. As DNA, the CDR3 is TGTGCCAGCAGTTTAAACCTAGCTAGCACAGATACGCAGTATTTT.